Listed below are T cell receptor beta chains from one sample, sequenced in a study of cytomegalovirus exposure and HLA in healthy donors. Only in-frame clones appear in the TCRdb table, and some are missing; sequencing was by immunoSEQ multiplex PCR. Among 45,000 to 60,000 clones listed, around three quarters were seen once. Sequenced: PBMCs. The origin of the receptors is a man under 40 in good health and CMV-seropositive. The CDR3 runs from the conserved cysteine through the conserved F or W.

j_call,v_call,cdr3_aa
TRBJ2-3,TRBV7-3,CASSPSSGGGTDTQYF
TRBJ1-2,TRBV5-1,CASSQGNYGYTF
TRBJ2-1,TRBV7-7,CASSSNGGSSYNEQFF
TRBJ2-7,TRBV15,CATSRRLTGDEQYF
TRBJ1-2,TRBV28,CASTPMGEANYGYTF
TRBJ2-7,TRBV5-1,CASSLTSDRAEQYF
TRBJ1-3,TRBV4-1,CASSQDRSFSGNTIYF
TRBJ1-4,TRBV19,CASAGYDSGTNEKLFF
TRBJ1-6,TRBV30,CAFGQPNSPLHF
TRBJ2-3,TRBV7-2,CASSLGRGGTDTQYF
TRBJ2-5,TRBV7-6,CASSSTGRMEETQYF
TRBJ2-1,TRBV7-7,CASSPGTGKIYDYNEQFF
TRBJ1-1,TRBV29-1,CSVEEGQGLNTEAFF
TRBJ2-7,TRBV5-1,CASSKSSGTGAWEQYF
TRBJ1-2,TRBV5-4,CASSFRRGNLGYTF
TRBJ1-6,TRBV11-2,CASRYPGQGYSPLHF
TRBJ1-2,TRBV6-5,CASSYEIQGSGGYTF